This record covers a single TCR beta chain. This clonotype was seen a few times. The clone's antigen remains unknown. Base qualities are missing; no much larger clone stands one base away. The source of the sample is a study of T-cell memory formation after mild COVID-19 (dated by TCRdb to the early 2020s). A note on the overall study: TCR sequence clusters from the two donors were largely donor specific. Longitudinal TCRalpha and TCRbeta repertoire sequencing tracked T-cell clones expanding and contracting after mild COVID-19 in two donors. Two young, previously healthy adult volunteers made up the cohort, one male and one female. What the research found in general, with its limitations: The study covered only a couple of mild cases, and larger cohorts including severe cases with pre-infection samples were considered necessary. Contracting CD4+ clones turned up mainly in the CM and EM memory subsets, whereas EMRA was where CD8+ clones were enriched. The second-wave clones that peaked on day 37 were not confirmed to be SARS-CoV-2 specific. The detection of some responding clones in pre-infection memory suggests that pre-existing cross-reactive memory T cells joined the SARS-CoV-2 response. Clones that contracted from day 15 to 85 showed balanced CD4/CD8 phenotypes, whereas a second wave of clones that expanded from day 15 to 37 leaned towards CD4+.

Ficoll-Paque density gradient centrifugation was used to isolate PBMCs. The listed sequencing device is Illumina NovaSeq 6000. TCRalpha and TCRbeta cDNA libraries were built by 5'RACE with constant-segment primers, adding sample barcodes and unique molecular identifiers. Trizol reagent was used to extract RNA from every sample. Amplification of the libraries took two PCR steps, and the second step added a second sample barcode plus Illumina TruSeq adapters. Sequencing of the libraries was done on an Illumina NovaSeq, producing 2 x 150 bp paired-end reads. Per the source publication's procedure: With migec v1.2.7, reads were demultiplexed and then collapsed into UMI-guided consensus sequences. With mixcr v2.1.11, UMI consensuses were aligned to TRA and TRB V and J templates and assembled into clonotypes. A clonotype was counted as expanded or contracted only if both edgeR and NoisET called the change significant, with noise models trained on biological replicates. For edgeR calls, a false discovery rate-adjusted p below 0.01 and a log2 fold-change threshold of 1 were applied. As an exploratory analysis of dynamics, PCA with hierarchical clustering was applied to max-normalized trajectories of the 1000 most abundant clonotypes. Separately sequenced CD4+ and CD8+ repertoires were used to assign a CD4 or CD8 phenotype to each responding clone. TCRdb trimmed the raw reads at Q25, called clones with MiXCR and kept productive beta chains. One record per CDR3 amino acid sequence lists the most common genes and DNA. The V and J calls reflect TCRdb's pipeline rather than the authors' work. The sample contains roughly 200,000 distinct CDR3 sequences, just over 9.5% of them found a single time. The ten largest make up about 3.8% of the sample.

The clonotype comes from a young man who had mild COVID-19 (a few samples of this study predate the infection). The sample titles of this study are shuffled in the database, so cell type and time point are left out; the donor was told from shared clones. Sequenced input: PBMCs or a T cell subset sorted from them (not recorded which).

CDR3 protein: CASSRWTKTWTGELFF. The DNA sequence is TGTGCCAGCAGCCGCTGGACAAAAACGTGGACCGGGGAGCTGTTTTTT. The rearrangement combines TRBV14 with TRBJ2-2; the D gene is possibly TRBD1, with 5 bases matching. The CDR3, from cysteine to phenylalanine, totals 16 residues. CDR3 DNA is the only sequence kept; it has 48 bases, read in frame from the first base. In the germline V gene, CDR1 corresponds to SGHDN and CDR2 to FVKESK. V drops 4 bases and J drops 5 bases, leaving 17 bases in between.